Listed below are T cell receptor beta chains from one sample, sequenced in a study of T-cell reconstitution after alpha-beta-depleted transplantation in children. TCRdb called the PCR reads again in MiXCR, with one record for every CDR3 protein. The table lists about a million distinct CDR3 sequences, about 29% of them singletons. The source material was PBMCs, mostly from graft donor cells, sampled 360 days after TCRalphabeta/CD19-depleted stem cell transplant. The receptors stem from a boy in the first two years of life who had a stem cell transplant for SCID, so the T cells may come from the graft donor. CDR3s leave out the opening cysteine and the closing phenylalanine or tryptophan.

V: TRBV29-1; CDR3: SVMGSEITDTQY
V: TRBV20-1; CDR3: SARDLSRLADSEDTQY
V: TRBV28; CDR3: ASNAGTSLEQY
V: TRBV29-1; CDR3: SVQGWGTEAF
V: TRBV28; CDR3: ASSLAHESSYEQY
V: TRBV7-2; CDR3: ASSLADRVEAF
V: TRBV5-1; CDR3: ASSLPPTSGVETQY
V: TRBV12-3/TRBV12-4; CDR3: ASSLQDRPLYGYT
V: TRBV28; CDR3: ASSSLLRDRGGLNYGYT
V: TRBV2; CDR3: GSLAGETDTQY
V: TRBV28; CDR3: ASRPGTVSKPQH
V: TRBV12-3/TRBV12-4; CDR3: ASSLLEGYGYT
V: TRBV2; CDR3: ASSEARGPD
V: TRBV5-1; CDR3: ASSLKVGIPTRGELF
V: TRBV5-5; CDR3: ASSLPGRGLYEQY
V: TRBV11-1; CDR3: ASSLDRQGRRIGNTIY
V: TRBV12-3/TRBV12-4; CDR3: ASSFRTGTDTQY
V: TRBV20-1; CDR3: SARDWGTDQPQH
V: TRBV12-3/TRBV12-4; CDR3: ASTHTTGVRRSDEF
V: TRBV18; CDR3: ASSSHRGENTEAF
V: TRBV4-1; CDR3: ASSSMAGLYEQY
V: TRBV6-1; CDR3: ASSDTGTSLAYEQY
V: TRBV3-1; CDR3: ASSQTGTSAQETQY
V: TRBV24-1; CDR3: ATSDFSDRGHRGGETQY
V: TRBV20-1; CDR3: SARSARRAF
V: TRBV7-2; CDR3: ASSSGQGQNTEAF
V: TRBV11-2; CDR3: ASSPGPRGADTQY
V: TRBV12-5; CDR3: ASGLTLQRGSTDTQY
V: TRBV6-1; CDR3: ASKRPKGDGYT
V: TRBV20-1; CDR3: SARSKGLGNTEAF
V: TRBV20-1; CDR3: SATGAHQPQH